These 30 T cell receptor beta chains share one sample of origin, sequenced in a study of blood T cell repertoires in COVID-19 (dated by TCRdb to the early 2020s). The library came from the immunoSEQ multiplex PCR assay. Sourced from immuneACCESS, this table was stored by TCRdb with only in-frame sequences that have V and J called. A share of the clones is absent; for the studies checked, an unresolved V gene accounts for under half, and the remainder has no known explanation. For this sample the table gives 150,000 to 170,000 clones, of which about 88% were detected only once. 7% to 10% of the sample belongs to the ten largest clones. Sample: peripheral blood. The origin of the receptors is an older woman with COVID-19, enrolled during active disease.

The V call is TRBV5-5, the J call TRBJ2-1; 9 bases fit TRBD2. In germline, CDR1 is SGHKS, CDR2 YYEKEE (reference sequence). Trimming cost V 1 base and J 0 bases; bases outside gene matches: 5. The CDR3 extends over 17 amino acids. The DNA of the CDR3 is TGTGCCAGCAGCTTGAGGCTAGCGGGGTTCTCCTACAATGAGCAGTTCTTC. This gives the protein CASSLRLAGFSYNEQFF.

This clone was seen a single time. The gene calls are TRBV6-2 or TRBV6-3 and TRBJ1-3; TRBD1 matches 8 bases. The CDR3 contains 18 residues. With 0 bases clipped from V and 4 bases from J, the junction kept 11 bases outside the gene matches. Germline V gene data show CDR1 as MNHEY and CDR2 as SVGEGT. The CDR3 region has the DNA TGTGCCAGCAGTTACTCCGGGACAGGCCGACCCGCGGGAAACACCATATATTTT. Encoded protein: CASSYSGTGRPAGNTIYF.

J is TRBJ1-5 and V is TRBV7-3; the D is unclear. The CDR3 consists of 20 residues. V was trimmed by 5 bases and J by 0 bases, leaving 26 bases between them. CDR1 SGHTA and CDR2 FQGTGA come from the germline V gene. This CDR3 reads CASSPLSPATKFYSNQPQHF. The CDR3 DNA reads as TGTGCCAGCAGCCCCTTAAGCCCGGCGACAAAGTTTTATAGCAATCAGCCCCAGCATTTT.

The chain uses TRBV7-2 and TRBJ2-5; 9 nucleotides match TRBD1. Trimming removed 3 bases from V and 5 bases from J; junction bases left unmatched: 7. The germline CDR1 and CDR2 sequences are SGHTA and FQGNSA. The CDR3 contains 15 residues. DNA of the CDR3: TGTGCCAGCAGCTTGGCCACAGGGGGCATCGAGACCCAGTACTTC. It translates to CASSLATGGIETQYF.

The CDR3 sequence is CAWSNNRANSPLHF. The CDR3, as DNA: TGTGCCTGGAGTAACAACAGGGCCAATTCACCCCTCCACTTT. The chain couples TRBV30 to TRBJ1-6, with D perhaps matching TRBD1 (6 bases). CDR3 length: 14 amino acids. The V gene lost 2 bases and the J gene lost 7 bases, with 12 bases spanning the gap. Germline-derived CDR1 and CDR2 are GTSNPN and SVGIG (reference sequence).

The gene calls are TRBV6-5 and TRBJ1-5; 7 bases match TRBD1. Trimming removed 6 bases from V and 5 bases from J; junction bases left unmatched: 7. The CDR3 is 14 amino acids. Germline V lookup: CDR1 MNHEY, CDR2 SVGAGI. The CDR3 nucleotides are TGTGCCAGCAGCATGACAGGGACTGATCAGCCCCAGCATTTT. Amino acid sequence: CASSMTGTDQPQHF.

The table lists this clone with a few counts. The chain joins TRBV29-1 to TRBJ2-5, with TRBD2 matching over 9 bases. The CDR3 runs to 13 residues. Germline assignment: CDR1 SQVTM and CDR2 ANQGSEA. V lost 5 bases, J lost 5 bases, and 6 bases stayed unmatched. This CDR3 reads CSVLAGGFETQYF. The DNA for the CDR3 is TGCAGCGTTCTGGCGGGAGGGTTTGAGACCCAGTACTTC.

This chain joins TRBV20-1 and TRBJ1-5, with 7 positions matching TRBD1. J lost 2 bases, V lost 3 bases, and 1 base had no gene match. This CDR3 is built from 13 residues. Germline V gives CDR1 DFQATT, CDR2 SNEGSKA (reference sequence). In DNA form, the CDR3 reads TGCAGTGCTAGTACAGGGGGCAATCAGCCCCAGCATTTT. Protein sequence: CSASTGGNQPQHF.

V and J are TRBV24-1 and TRBJ1-2; no clear D. CDR3 size: 11 residues. Germline V lookup: CDR1 KGHDR, CDR2 SFDVKD. Trimming left V 3 bases short and J 5 bases short, with 3 bases between. CDR3 in DNA: TGTGCCACCAGTGATCTGTATGGCTACACCTTC. Its translation is CATSDLYGYTF.

V is TRBV5-6 and J is TRBJ1-2; 9 positions agree with TRBD1. CDR1 and CDR2 (germline): SGHDT, YYEEEE. V lost 4 bases, J lost 2 bases, and 9 bases stayed unmatched. The CDR3 spans 16 residues. The CDR3 region has the DNA TGTGCCAGCAGCCGACGTCCCGGGACAGGGAACTATGGCTACACCTTC. It codes for CASSRRPGTGNYGYTF.

The chain links TRBV7-2 to TRBJ1-2, with 9 positions matching TRBD1. CDR1 is SGHTA, CDR2 FQGNSA, per germline. V trimming: 0 bases; J trimming: 8 bases; junction bases outside the gene matches: 7. The CDR3 is made up of 15 amino acids. This CDR3 reads CASSLAGQGSRGYTF. CDR3 coding DNA: TGTGCCAGCAGCTTAGCGGGACAGGGTAGTAGGGGCTACACCTTC.

This clone occurred a few times. This chain joins TRBV19 and TRBJ1-4, with D uncertain. The V gene lost 3 bases and the J gene lost 7 bases, with 9 bases spanning the gap. The CDR3 spans 13 residues. The germline CDR1 and CDR2 sequences are LNHDA and SQIVND (reference sequence). The CDR3 sequence: CASSIFLSEKLFF. The DNA of the CDR3 is TGTGCCAGTAGTATTTTTCTCAGTGAAAAACTGTTTTTT.

The chain recombines TRBV27 with TRBJ2-1, with 11 bases identical to TRBD2. V gave up 7 bases and J gave up 4 bases; unmatched junction bases: 18. This CDR3 region has 19 residues. Germline V gives CDR1 MNHEY, CDR2 SMNVEV (reference sequence). The CDR3 here is CASTLYSTSGRRGYNEQFF. The CDR3 DNA sequence: TGTGCCAGCACCCTTTATAGTACTAGCGGGAGAAGGGGGTACAATGAGCAGTTCTTC.

J is TRBJ2-7 and V is TRBV5-1, with 10 bases lining up with TRBD1. Germline V gives CDR1 SGHRS, CDR2 YFSETQ. The CDR3 loop spans 16 amino acids. V dropped 3 bases and J dropped 6; count of bases not matched to a gene: 12. In DNA, the CDR3 is TGCGCCAGCAGCTCCTCCGGGACAGGGGTTAGACGCGAGCAGTACTTC. Protein sequence: CASSSSGTGVRREQYF.

The chain uses TRBV29-1 and TRBJ2-3, with D perhaps TRBD1 (6 bases). Germline V gene data show CDR1 as SQVTM and CDR2 as ANQGSEA. Trimming removed 1 base at V and 0 bases at J, with 11 bases between. This CDR3 comprises 15 residues. This chain's CDR3 is CSVEGTVTSTDTQYF. The CDR3, as DNA: TGCAGCGTTGAAGGGACAGTAACTAGCACAGATACGCAGTATTTT.

The chain employs TRBV5-8 and TRBJ1-3; D is unclear. Germline CDR1 and CDR2: SGHTS and YDEGEE. The CDR3 loop spans 17 amino acids. V gave up 0 bases and J gave up 1 base, with 14 bases separating them. The CDR3 DNA follows: TGTGCCAGCAGCTTGGTTTTCGAAGAGGGTTCTGGAAACACCATATATTTT. Encoded protein: CASSLVFEEGSGNTIYF. The variable domain in full, completed from reference TRBV5-8 and TRBJ1-3, reads EAGVTQSPTHLIKTRGQQATLRCSPISGHTSVYWYQQALGLGLQFLLWYDEGEERNRGNFPPRFSGRQFPNYSSELNVNALELEDSALYLCASSLVFEEGSGNTIYFGEGSWLTVV.

This chain links TRBV9 with TRBJ2-1; TRBD2 matches 7 bases. Per the germline V gene, CDR1 is SGDLS and CDR2 is YYNGEE. Unmatched junction bases numbered 3, after V lost 0 bases and J lost 3 bases. The CDR3 is 15 amino acids. CDR3 region: CASSVASGDYNEQFF. CDR3 coding DNA: TGTGCCAGCAGCGTAGCTAGCGGAGACTACAATGAGCAGTTCTTC.

This sequence joins TRBV7-3 and TRBJ1-4; D is ambiguous. The CDR3 length is 13 residues. Germline CDR1 and CDR2: SGHTA and FQGTGA. Trimming shortened V by 5 bases and J by 8 bases, and 12 bases separated the two germline ends. This CDR3 reads CASSPFSGEKLFF. CDR3 DNA: TGTGCCAGCAGCCCTTTTTCAGGCGAAAAACTGTTTTTT. The full variable domain, in which reference TRBV7-3 and TRBJ1-4 provide the parts outside the CDR3, is GAGVSQTPSNKVTEKGKYVELRCDPISGHTALYWYRQSLGQGPEFLIYFQGTGAADDSGLPNDRFFAVRPEGSVSTLKIQRTERGDSAVYLCASSPFSGEKLFFGSGTQLSVL.

V is TRBV5-1 and J is TRBJ1-4, with D unresolved. The ends were cut back, 2 bases at V and 5 bases at J, with 13 bases in the middle. The CDR3 length is 15 residues. Looked up from germline, CDR1 is SGHRS and CDR2 is YFSETQ. In DNA form, the CDR3 reads TGCGCCAGCAGCTTAACAGCTTTCCCAAATGAAAAACTGTTTTTT. Its protein is CASSLTAFPNEKLFF.

V and J are TRBV3-1 (or the pseudogene TRBV3-2) and TRBJ1-4; D is undetermined. The CDR3 contains 14 residues. Trimming shortened V by 3 bases and J by 7 bases, and 12 bases separated the two germline ends. Germline V gene lookup returns CDR1 LGHDT and CDR2 YNNKEL (reference sequence). CDR3 nucleotide sequence: TGTGCCAGCAGCCAGCCCTTTGGTAGTGAAAAACTGTTTTTT. Translation gives CASSQPFGSEKLFF.

The genes are TRBV4-2 and TRBJ2-1; D is possibly TRBD2 (5 bases). The CDR3 runs 16 residues. Germline CDR1 is LGHNA and CDR2 is YNFKEQ. Between the trimmed V and J ends, which lost 1 base and 0 bases, there was a span of 10 bases. The chain's CDR3 is CASSQVEGSSYNEQFF. For the CDR3, the DNA is TGTGCCAGCAGCCAAGTAGAGGGCAGCTCCTACAATGAGCAGTTCTTC.

Ten or more counts support this clone. The gene calls are TRBV4-1 and TRBJ2-1, with TRBD2 as a possible D gene (6 bases). The CDR3 is 15 amino acids. V was pared by 1 base and J by 2 bases, with 9 bases between. CDR1 is MGHRA and CDR2 is YSYEKL in the germline V gene. The CDR3 sequence: CASSQVLAAYNEQFF. CDR3 nucleotide sequence: TGCGCCAGCAGCCAAGTACTAGCCGCCTACAATGAGCAGTTCTTC.

The genes are TRBV25-1 and TRBJ1-1; 7 bases line up with TRBD1. The CDR3 length is 13 residues. From germline, CDR1 is MGHDK and CDR2 SYGVNS. J was trimmed by 8 bases and V by 4 bases; bases with no gene match: 7. The CDR3 loop is CASSGTGKTEAFF. The CDR3 DNA is TGTGCCAGCAGTGGGACAGGCAAGACCGAAGCTTTCTTT.

The chain combines TRBV2 with TRBJ2-3; TRBD2 matches 12 bases. CDR1 SNHLY and CDR2 FYNNEI come from the germline V gene. Trimming cost V 6 bases and J 4 bases; bases outside gene matches: 5. This CDR3 contains 15 residues. CDR3 in amino acids: CASRKTSGSPDTQYF. As DNA, the CDR3 is TGTGCCAGCAGAAAGACTAGCGGGAGCCCAGATACGCAGTATTTT.

The gene calls are TRBV11-2 and TRBJ1-2; D perhaps matches TRBD1 (6 bases). Germline V gives CDR1 SGHAT, CDR2 FQNNGV. The CDR3 has 14 residues. V gave up 5 bases and J gave up 2 bases, with 12 bases separating them. CDR3 sequence: CASSRVDRNYGYTF. In nucleotides, the CDR3 is TGTGCCAGCAGCCGGGTGGACAGAAACTATGGCTACACCTTC.

This chain joins TRBV14 and TRBJ1-5; no clear D gene. V was trimmed by 1 base and J by 3 bases, leaving 10 bases between them. Germline-derived CDR1 and CDR2 are SGHDN and FVKESK. The CDR3 is made up of 15 amino acids. The CDR3 DNA follows: TGTGCCAGCAGCCAAGCTGACGACTTCAATCAGCCCCAGCATTTT. It yields the protein CASSQADDFNQPQHF.

The V gene is TRBV3-1 (or the pseudogene TRBV3-2), the J gene TRBJ1-3; 7 nucleotides match TRBD1. Looked up from germline, CDR1 is LGHDT and CDR2 is YNNKEL (reference sequence). This CDR3 region has 15 residues. Trimming took 4 bases from V and 4 from J; bases not matched to a gene: 7. The DNA of the CDR3 is TGTGCCAGCAGCCGGGACAGCAATCCCGGAAACACCATATATTTT. Translating it yields CASSRDSNPGNTIYF.

The V call is TRBV7-3, the J call TRBJ1-4; D might be TRBD1 (6 bases). The V end was cut by 5 bases, the J end by 8 bases, with 18 bases between. The CDR3 has 15 residues. Germline assignment: CDR1 SGHTA and CDR2 FQGTGA. This CDR3 is CASSLNGGPEEKLFF. CDR3 nucleotide sequence: TGTGCCAGCAGCCTAAACGGGGGGCCGGAAGAAAAACTGTTTTTT. Together with reference TRBV7-3 and TRBJ1-4, the CDR3 gives the full variable domain: GAGVSQTPSNKVTEKGKYVELRCDPISGHTALYWYRQSLGQGPEFLIYFQGTGAADDSGLPNDRFFAVRPEGSVSTLKIQRTERGDSAVYLCASSLNGGPEEKLFFGSGTQLSVL.

This sequence joins TRBV15 and TRBJ1-5, with D possibly being TRBD1 (5 bases). The CDR3 spans 17 residues. V was clipped by 0 bases and J by 3 bases, with 15 bases between them. CDR1 is LNHNV, CDR2 YYDKDF, per germline (reference sequence). This CDR3 is CATSRDGPRVNNQPQHF. The CDR3 DNA reads TGTGCCACCAGCAGAGATGGGCCCAGGGTGAACAATCAGCCCCAGCATTTT.

The chain joins TRBV6-5 to TRBJ1-4; 9 bases are a match to TRBD1. The germline gives CDR1 MNHEY, CDR2 SVGAGI. V trimming: 6 bases; J trimming: 4 bases; junction bases outside the gene matches: 3. The CDR3 is 14 amino acids. The CDR3 bases are TGTGCCAGCAGAACAGGGGGCAGTAATGAAAAACTGTTTTTT. Its translation is CASRTGGSNEKLFF.